This TCR beta chain was sequenced in a study of T-cell reconstitution after alpha-beta-depleted transplantation in children (dated by TCRdb to the mid-2010s). Concerning the study at large: Using TCR repertoire profiling, the study quantitatively followed how T-cell immune reconstitution unfolded in children after TCRalphabeta/CD19-depleted allogeneic hematopoietic cell transplantation.

On this clonotype itself: Its antigen has not been determined. The junction differs from germline at one of its ends, possibly a read error.

The method behind the library was PCR. Reads for this sample came from an Illumina HiSeq 2500. TCR libraries were prepared with molecular barcoding, using unique molecular identifiers to normalize TCRbeta repertoire quantification. Using fastp trimming at Q25 and MiXCR clonotype assembly, TCRdb reanalyzed the public sequencing data and kept in-frame beta chains. Each CDR3 protein gets just one entry, which takes the most common genes and DNA from the rows behind it. This sample is represented by about half a million distinct CDR3 sequences; roughly an eighth of them were singletons. The top ten constitute around 5.8% of the sample. The CDR3 runs 15 amino acids, cysteine and phenylalanine included. The entry retains the CDR3 DNA only, 45 bases that are in frame from base 1. CDR1 SGHNT and CDR2 YYREEE are derived from the germline V gene (reference sequence).

The TCR sequence derives from a human donor who donated a stem cell graft to a child with combined immunodeficiency. The chain couples TRBV5-4 to TRBJ2-3, with the D segment possibly TRBD1 or TRBD2, each aligning over 6 bases. Sequenced here: PBMCs from the stem cell graft donor, sampled from the stem cell graft. The base sequence is TGTGCCAGCAGCCCGAGGGGGGCCGTTACAGATACGGAGTATTTT. Its product reads: CASSPRGAVTDTEYF. When the CDR3 is completed using the reference TRBV5-4 and TRBJ2-3 genes on either side, the full variable domain is ETGVTQSPTHLIKTRGQQVTLRCSSQSGHNTVSWYQQALGQGPQFIFQYYREEENGRGNFPPRFSGLQFPNYSSELNVNALELDDSALYLCASSPRGAVTDTEYFGPGTRLTVL.